Listed below are T cell receptor beta chains from one sample, sequenced in a study of shared clonotypes between healthy human individuals. Repertoires were generated with immunoSEQ multiplex PCR, while TCRdb's copy carries only in-frame clones and drops some. The sample has around 1.4 million clones, approximately 98.5% seen once. Sample: naive CD4+ T cells sorted from blood. All receptors come from a man under 40 in good health. Both conserved end residues are part of each CDR3. Each record gives: V gene, D gene, clone size, J gene, CDR3 protein, CDR3 DNA. A D gene is named only where the DNA matches it firmly. Size tells how often a clone was seen (once, few, many) or the class of an expanded clone, and some rows leave it out.

TRBV25-1	-	-	TRBJ2-3	CASSETPSTDTQYF	TGTGCCAGCAGTGAAACACCAAGCACAGATACGCAGTATTTT
TRBV5-1	TRBD1	-	TRBJ1-1	CASSSMTGGSEAFF	TGCGCCAGCAGCTCGATGACAGGGGGCTCTGAAGCTTTCTTT
TRBV11-1	TRBD1	once	TRBJ1-2	CASSIQQGYGYTF	TGTGCCAGCAGTATTCAACAGGGGTATGGCTACACCTTC
TRBV14	TRBD1	-	TRBJ1-5	CASSQGQGANQPQHF	TGTGCCAGCAGCCAAGGACAGGGGGCTAATCAGCCCCAGCATTTT
TRBV18	TRBD1	-	TRBJ1-5	CASSPGQGNQPQHF	TGTGCCAGCTCCCCGGGACAGGGCAATCAGCCCCAGCATTTT
TRBV7-9	-	once	TRBJ2-5	CASSFGATVETQYF	TGTGCCAGCAGCTTCGGAGCTACAGTGGAGACCCAGTACTTC
TRBV6-5	TRBD1	-	TRBJ2-2	CASSYTGGYTGELFF	TGTGCCAGCAGTTACACAGGGGGATACACCGGGGAGCTGTTTTTT
TRBV28	-	-	TRBJ1-5	CASSLWSRDVQPQHF	TGTGCCAGCAGTTTATGGTCCAGGGACGTTCAGCCCCAGCATTTT
TRBV30	-	-	TRBJ2-4	CAWTQGNIQYF	TGTGCCTGGACACAGGGAAACATTCAGTACTTC
TRBV2	-	-	TRBJ2-4	CATTEDLAKNIQYF	TGTGCCACCACCGAGGACCTAGCCAAAAACATTCAGTACTTC
TRBV6-1	-	-	TRBJ2-6	CASSVLGSGANVLTF	TGTGCCAGCAGTGTACTCGGATCTGGGGCCAACGTCCTGACTTTC
TRBV29-1	-	-	TRBJ2-7	CSVGLGEQYF	TGCAGCGTGGGGCTAGGAGAGCAGTACTTC
TRBV28	-	-	TRBJ1-3	CATYRRADRTIYF	TGTGCCACCTACCGCCGGGCCGACAGGACCATATATTTT
TRBV15	TRBD2	-	TRBJ2-3	CATSPRGASGTSSSTDTQYF	TGTGCCACCAGCCCCAGAGGGGCCTCCGGGACTAGCTCGAGCACAGATACGCAGTATTTT
TRBV21-1	-	once	TRBJ2-7	CASSKVGTHGLAGGRYEQYF	TGTGCCAGCAGCAAAGTAGGGACGCACGGACTAGCGGGAGGACGCTACGAGCAGTACTTC
TRBV5-4	TRBD2	-	TRBJ2-1	CASTLAGVSYNEQFF	TGTGCCAGCACTTTAGCGGGAGTCTCCTACAATGAGCAGTTCTTC
TRBV7-9	-	-	TRBJ2-1	CASSKVPLTGGCEQFF	TGTGCCAGCAGCAAAGTTCCTTTAACGGGTGGATGTGAGCAGTTCTTC
TRBV5-1	TRBD2	-	TRBJ2-4	CASSLEGREGRLGSWAKNIQYF	TGCGCCAGCAGCTTGGAGGGCCGGGAGGGCCGACTAGGGAGTTGGGCCAAAAACATTCAGTACTTC
TRBV19	-	-	TRBJ1-2	CASNPIRGSYGYTF	TGTGCCAGTAATCCCATTCGGGGCAGCTATGGCTACACCTTC
TRBV2	-	-	TRBJ2-1	CASSGRLDIILSYNEQFF	TGTGCCAGCAGCGGTAGACTAGACATAATACTGTCCTACAATGAGCAGTTCTTC
TRBV11-2	-	once	TRBJ2-3	CASTMGRTSTDTQYF	TGTGCCAGCACCATGGGGCGAACTAGCACAGATACGCAGTATTTT
TRBV2	-	-	TRBJ2-7	CASSTNWGNYEQYF	TGTGCCAGCAGTACAAACTGGGGAAACTACGAGCAGTACTTC
TRBV14	-	-	TRBJ1-5	CASSQGVYQPQHF	TGTGCCAGCAGCCAAGGGGTGTATCAGCCCCAGCATTTT
TRBV27	-	-	TRBJ1-3	CASSLGVPPGNTIYF	TGTGCCAGCAGTTTAGGGGTCCCGCCCGGAAACACCATATATTTT
TRBV18	-	-	TRBJ2-2	CASSPPEPTGELFF	TGTGCCAGCTCACCTCCAGAACCCACCGGGGAGCTGTTTTTT
TRBV10-3	TRBD2	-	TRBJ2-3	CAISYAGDHTDTQYF	TGTGCCATCAGCTATGCGGGGGACCACACAGATACGCAGTATTTT
TRBV5-5	-	-	TRBJ1-1	CASSLVGREPIAFF	TGTGCCAGCAGCTTGGTGGGGAGGGAACCCATTGCTTTCTTT
TRBV5-5	-	-	TRBJ1-5	CASSLGDSRNQPQHF	TGTGCCAGCAGCTTGGGGGACTCGAGGAATCAGCCCCAGCATTTT
TRBV5-4	TRBD2	-	TRBJ2-1	CASSLVLAGDDEQFF	TGTGCCAGCAGCTTGGTTCTAGCGGGAGATGATGAGCAGTTCTTC
TRBV7-6	TRBD1	-	TRBJ2-7	CASSLFQGQEYEQYF	TGTGCCAGCAGCTTATTTCAGGGACAGGAGTACGAGCAGTACTTC
TRBV4-1	-	-	TRBJ1-5	CASSHGGAADSNQPQHF	TGCGCCAGCAGCCATGGTGGGGCGGCAGATAGCAATCAGCCCCAGCATTTT
TRBV4-3	TRBD1	-	TRBJ1-2	CASSPDRGNPYGYTF	TGCGCCAGCAGCCCGGACAGGGGGAATCCTTATGGCTACACCTTC
TRBV9	-	once	TRBJ2-3	CASSVAGRGADTQYF	TGTGCCAGCAGCGTAGCGGGCAGGGGGGCAGATACGCAGTATTTT
TRBV13	-	-	TRBJ2-7	CASSLNYEQYF	TGTGCCAGCAGCTTGAACTACGAGCAGTACTTC
TRBV5-1	-	-	TRBJ2-7	CASSLSGEAYEQYF	TGCGCCAGCAGCTTGTCAGGGGAAGCCTACGAGCAGTACTTC
TRBV10-2	-	-	TRBJ2-2	CASSHDPTGELFF	TGCGCCAGCAGCCACGATCCGACCGGGGAGCTGTTTTTT
TRBV7-6	-	-	TRBJ2-7	CASSLVPRATEQYF	TGTGCCAGCAGCTTAGTACCCAGGGCAACTGAGCAGTACTTC
TRBV18	TRBD2	-	TRBJ2-2	CASSPVTGTRLNTGELFF	TGTGCCAGCTCACCTGTGACCGGGACTAGGCTGAACACCGGGGAGCTGTTTTTT
TRBV5-1	-	once	TRBJ2-7	CASSRDKLYEQYF	TGCGCCAGCAGTCGGGACAAGTTGTACGAGCAGTACTTC
TRBV5-1	TRBD2	-	TRBJ2-7	CASSPNNRLAGTYEQYF	TGCGCCAGCAGTCCCAACAATAGACTAGCGGGTACCTACGAGCAGTACTTC
TRBV5-1	TRBD2	-	TRBJ2-7	CASSLGTSGPSYEQYF	TGCGCCAGCAGCCTTGGGACTAGCGGGCCCTCCTACGAGCAGTACTTC
TRBV5-4	-	-	TRBJ1-3	CASSPERGAHSGNTIYF	TGTGCCAGCAGCCCGGAGCGAGGGGCTCACTCTGGAAACACCATATATTTT
TRBV25-1	-	-	TRBJ2-5	CASSEPPVRGRQETQYF	TGTGCCAGCAGTGAACCCCCCGTACGTGGCAGACAAGAGACCCAGTACTTC
TRBV6-1	TRBD2	-	TRBJ2-7	CASSTLAGVGEQYF	TGTGCCAGCAGTACACTAGCGGGAGTGGGGGAGCAGTACTTC
TRBV28	TRBD1	-	TRBJ1-5	CASSSTDRVYQPQHF	TGTGCCAGCAGTTCAACCGACAGGGTCTATCAGCCCCAGCATTTT
TRBV5-5	-	-	TRBJ2-5	CASSLVATRGETQYF	TGTGCCAGCAGCTTGGTGGCGACCCGCGGAGAGACCCAGTACTTC
TRBV6-5	-	once	TRBJ1-5	CASALTVNQPQHF	TGTGCCAGCGCATTGACAGTTAATCAGCCCCAGCATTTT
TRBV10-1	TRBD1	-	TRBJ2-7	CASSPRDSSYEQYF	TGCGCCAGCAGTCCCCGGGACAGCTCCTACGAGCAGTACTTC
TRBV7-2	TRBD2	-	TRBJ2-1	CASSRELAGKREQFF	TGTGCCAGCAGCCGCGAACTAGCGGGAAAGAGGGAGCAGTTCTTC
TRBV4-3	-	once	TRBJ2-3	CASSQESRGTQYF	TGCGCCAGCAGCCAAGAATCCAGGGGCACGCAGTATTTT
TRBV18	-	-	TRBJ1-6	CASSPAVDSPLHF	TGTGCCAGCTCACCGGCGGTCGATTCACCCCTCCACTTT
TRBV29-1	TRBD1	-	TRBJ2-1	CSVGAVRDREYNEQFF	TGCAGCGTGGGTGCTGTGCGGGACAGGGAATACAATGAGCAGTTCTTC
TRBV5-1	-	-	TRBJ1-1	CASSRTHGNTEAFF	TGCGCCAGCAGCCGCACCCACGGGAACACTGAAGCTTTCTTT
TRBV7-2	-	-	TRBJ2-6	CASSLVVSGANVLTF	TGTGCCAGCAGCCTGGTAGTATCTGGGGCCAACGTCCTGACTTTC
TRBV9	TRBD2	-	TRBJ2-7	CASSVATSGSEQYF	TGTGCCAGCAGCGTAGCGACTAGCGGGAGCGAGCAGTACTTC
TRBV20-1	-	-	TRBJ2-7	CSLREVYEQYF	TGCAGTCTTAGGGAAGTCTACGAGCAGTACTTC
TRBV11-2	TRBD1	-	TRBJ2-7	CASSQLTDTGAPRYEQYF	TGTGCCAGCAGCCAATTAACTGACACAGGGGCGCCTCGTTACGAGCAGTACTTC
TRBV7-2	-	-	TRBJ2-7	CASSLVVGYEQYF	TGTGCCAGCAGCTTAGTGGTTGGGTACGAGCAGTACTTC
TRBV5-1	-	once	TRBJ1-1	CASSYAISNTEAFF	TGCGCCAGCAGCTACGCCATATCGAACACTGAAGCTTTCTTT